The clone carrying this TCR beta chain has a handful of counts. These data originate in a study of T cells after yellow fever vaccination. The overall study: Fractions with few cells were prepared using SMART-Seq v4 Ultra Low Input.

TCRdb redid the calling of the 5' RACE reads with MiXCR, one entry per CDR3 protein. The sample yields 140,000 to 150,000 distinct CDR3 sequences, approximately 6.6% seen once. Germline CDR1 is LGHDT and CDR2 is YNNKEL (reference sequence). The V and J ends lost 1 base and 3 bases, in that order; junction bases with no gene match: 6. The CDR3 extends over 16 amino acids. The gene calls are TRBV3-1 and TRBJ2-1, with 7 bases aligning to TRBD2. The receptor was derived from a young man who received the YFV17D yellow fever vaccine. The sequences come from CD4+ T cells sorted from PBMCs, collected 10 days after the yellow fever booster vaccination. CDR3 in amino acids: CASSQALAADYNEQFF. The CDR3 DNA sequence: TGTGCCAGCAGCCAAGCGCTAGCGGCGGACTACAATGAGCAGTTCTTC.